A single sample is the source of the 10 T cell receptor beta chains below, sequenced in a study of vaccination and CD4 T cells after COVID-19. Antigen specificity for these receptors is unknown. Sequenced with the Oncomine TCR Beta short-read assay was DNA taken from cultured CD4+ T cells. Each CDR3 protein is one row after TCRdb ran MiXCR on the PCR reads. The data hold about 7,000 distinct CDR3 sequences, with 30% to 45% observed a single time. Treatment given: roughly 10-day PBMC culture with coronavirus spike peptide pools or control peptides (ViraFEST assay). The unexposed donor's CD4+ T cells were collected before the COVID-19 pandemic (2011-2018). Sequencing was performed on CD4+ T cells from blood, cultured in vitro. The source is a human donor in good health.

Only a few counts were recorded for this clonotype. The CDR3 DNA sequence: TGTGCCAGCTGGGAGGGTGTAAGTCAGCCCCAGCATTTT. Amino acid sequence: CASWEGVSQPQHF. V is TRBV2 and J is TRBJ1-5; D is ambiguous. V lost 8 bases to trimming and J lost 6 bases, with 14 bases between them. This CDR3 contains 13 residues. Germline V CDR1 and CDR2: SNHLY, FYNNEI.

V and J are TRBV30 and TRBJ1-2; 8 nucleotides match TRBD1. The germline gives CDR1 GTSNPN, CDR2 SVGIG (reference sequence). This CDR3 is built from 15 residues. V was pared by 3 bases and J by 2 bases, with 8 bases of the junction left unmatched. The CDR3 loop reads CAWSPDRGGNYGYTF. The CDR3 nucleotides are TGTGCCTGGAGCCCAGACAGGGGTGGCAACTATGGCTACACCTTC.

The V and J genes are TRBV6-5 and TRBJ2-1; D is uncertain. This CDR3 has 16 residues. Trimming pared 2 bases from V and 4 bases from J, leaving 15 bases between. Germline V lookup: CDR1 MNHEY, CDR2 SVGAGI. This chain's CDR3 is CASSYTVASLYNEQFF. The CDR3 DNA is TGTGCCAGCAGTTACACCGTTGCTTCCTTATACAATGAGCAGTTCTTC.

Only one count was recorded for this clonotype. This chain uses TRBV6-2 or TRBV6-3 with TRBJ2-3; 9 bases align to TRBD1. The CDR3 spans 16 residues. V shed 7 bases and J 3 bases; nucleotides not matched to a gene: 11. Germline V gives CDR1 MNHEY, CDR2 SVGEGT. This chain's CDR3 is CASTYGTGIWTDTQYF. The DNA for the CDR3 is TGTGCCAGCACCTACGGGACAGGGATTTGGACAGATACGCAGTATTTT.

This clonotype came up a few times. V and J are TRBV5-4 and TRBJ1-2, with D perhaps TRBD1 (5 bases). CDR3 size: 14 residues. The ends were cut back, 3 bases at V and 2 bases at J, with 11 bases in the middle. Germline CDR1 reads SGHNT; CDR2 reads YYREEE (reference sequence). For the CDR3, the DNA is TGTGCCAGCAGCTCCGGGACGGCCAACTATGGCTACACCTTC. Translation gives CASSSGTANYGYTF.

The chain combines TRBV7-2 with TRBJ2-3, with D uncertain. V dropped 1 base and J dropped 4 bases, with 9 bases sitting between them. The germline V gene has CDR1 SGHTA and CDR2 FQGNSA. This CDR3 region has 14 residues. CDR3 in DNA: TGTGCCAGCAGCTTAGACTTTGGAGCAGATACGCAGTATTTT. Translating gives CASSLDFGADTQYF.

The J gene is TRBJ1-5, the V gene TRBV19; maybe TRBD1 (5 bases). CDR3 length equals 16 residues. Trimming stripped 4 bases from V and 0 bases from J, with 13 bases between. Germline V gives CDR1 LNHDA, CDR2 SQIVND (reference sequence). This chain's CDR3 is CASSTTGGYSNQPQHF. The CDR3 coding sequence is TGTGCCAGTAGTACCACTGGGGGTTATAGCAATCAGCCCCAGCATTTT.

This clonotype was seen more than once but under ten times. The J gene is TRBJ2-7, the V gene TRBV7-9; the D gene is possibly TRBD2 (5 bases). Between the trimmed V and J ends, which lost 5 bases and 7 bases, there was a span of 12 bases. The CDR3 has 12 amino acids. The V gene's germline CDR1 is SEHNR and CDR2 FQNEAQ (reference sequence). The CDR3 spells CASSISRGEQYF. In DNA, the CDR3 is TGTGCCAGCAGCATCTCGCGAGGGGAGCAGTACTTC.

This clonotype was picked up a small number of times. The chain uses TRBV6-2 or TRBV6-3 and TRBJ2-2; 8 bases line up with TRBD2. Germline values: CDR1 MNHEY, CDR2 SVGEGT. The CDR3 length is 17 residues. The trim removed 5 bases at V and 4 bases at J, leaving 12 bases unmatched. The CDR3 region is CASSPPRGGRTTGELFF. In nucleotides, the CDR3 is TGTGCCAGCAGTCCGCCCCGGGGGGGGCGTACCACCGGGGAGCTGTTTTTT.

The chain is built from TRBV11-3 and TRBJ2-6; D uncertain. V was cut by 5 bases and J by 0 bases, with 5 bases left in between. The CDR3 loop spans 14 amino acids. CDR1 is SGHNT and CDR2 is YENEEA in the germline V gene. DNA for the CDR3: TGTGCCAGCAGCCCGGACTCTGGGGCCAACGTCCTGACTTTC. Amino acids: CASSPDSGANVLTF.